This T cell receptor (beta chain) was observed in a study of CD8 T cells in Susac syndrome. Study-level points and caveats: The study's TCR sequencing and HLA analysis covered a relatively small number of individuals, and the study acknowledged this.

Regarding this clonotype: Antigen specificity is unknown.

The authors reverse transcribed 0.5 to 1 ug RNA with random hexamers. Across 54 Vbeta and 13 Jbeta, TCR beta CDR3 was amplified with immunoSEQ multiplex PCR. TCRdb recomputed calls from the immunoSEQ multiplex PCR reads with MiXCR, one row per CDR3 protein. The sample yields 250,000 to 300,000 distinct CDR3 sequences, around 84% seen once. Sequenced input: CD8+ T cells from PBMCs. The TCR was taken from a human donor with multiple sclerosis.

As DNA, the CDR3 is TGTGCCAGCAGGGGGGTTGTTGGCGGGAGGGCCAAGTTCTTC. Translated: CASRGVVGGRAKFF. This rearrangement joins TRBV6-1 to TRBJ2-1; 9 bases match TRBD2. Germline loops: CDR1 MNHNS, CDR2 SASEGT. The trim removed 6 bases at V and 14 bases at J, leaving 14 bases unmatched. There are 14 residues in the CDR3.